These 20 T cell receptor beta chains share one sample of origin, sequenced in a study of blood T cell repertoires in COVID-19. Libraries were prepared by immunoSEQ multiplex PCR; TCRdb keeps only in-frame clonotypes and omits some of them. The sample has roughly 36,000 clones; over 80% are singletons. Source material: peripheral blood. The receptors here all came from a man older than 75 with active COVID-19.

The J gene is TRBJ1-5, the V gene TRBV28, with D tentatively TRBD1 (5 bases). Trimming removed 9 bases at V and 2 bases at J, with 17 bases between. CDR1 is MDHEN and CDR2 is SYDVKM in the germline V gene. The CDR3 covers 15 residues. In DNA, the CDR3 is TGTGCCAGTTCTTCCAGGGTAAGCGGCAATCAGCCCCAGCATTTT. Residues: CASSSRVSGNQPQHF. Complete variable domain (other parts from reference TRBV28 and TRBJ1-5): DVKVTQSSRYLVKRTGEKVFLECVQDMDHENMFWYRQDPGLGLRLIYFSYDVKMKEKGDIPEGYSVSREKKERFSLILESASTNQTSMYLCASSSRVSGNQPQHFGDGTRLSIL.

This clone was picked up one time. Here the CDR3 DNA reads TGCGCCAGCAGCCCTGGTTCGCGGTCGGAGACCCAGTACTTC. Translation gives CASSPGSRSETQYF. The rearrangement joins TRBV5-1 to TRBJ2-5; unclear D gene. The CDR3 runs to 14 residues. V was pared by 4 bases and J by 5 bases, with 15 bases between. Germline CDR1 reads SGHRS; CDR2 reads YFSETQ.

The chain links TRBV6-6 to TRBJ2-3, with D possibly matching TRBD1 (6 bases). This CDR3 is built from 13 residues. Germline assignment: CDR1 MNHNY and CDR2 SVGAGI (reference sequence). Trimming left V 2 bases short and J 6 bases short, with 9 bases between. As DNA, the CDR3 is TGTGCCAGCAGTTACGTTAGGGGGGATACGCAGTATTTT. It translates to CASSYVRGDTQYF.

V gene TRBV5-1 combines with J gene TRBJ2-7, with TRBD1 matching over 7 bases. Germline CDR1 is SGHRS and CDR2 is YFSETQ. V gave up 3 bases and J gave up 7 bases; unmatched junction bases: 10. CDR3 length: 14 amino acids. CDR3 sequence (DNA): TGCGCCAGCAGCTCACAGGGGCCCCCGGGGGAGCAGTACTTC. Residues: CASSSQGPPGEQYF.

The rearrangement links TRBV5-1 to TRBJ2-7; D not certain. CDR1 is SGHRS and CDR2 is YFSETQ in the germline V gene. The CDR3 contains 13 residues. V was cut by 1 base and J by 2 bases, with 7 bases left in between. The CDR3 here is CASSLTEAYEQYF. The CDR3 nucleotides read TGCGCCAGCAGCTTGACTGAGGCCTACGAGCAGTACTTC.

The genes are TRBV19 and TRBJ2-1, with 7 bases that match TRBD2. This CDR3 comprises 17 residues. The V segment lost 5 bases and the J segment 4 bases; nucleotides outside the gene matches: 14. The germline V gene has CDR1 LNHDA and CDR2 SQIVND (reference sequence). The CDR3 spells CASSPTSPGTKYNEQFF. CDR3 coding DNA: TGTGCCAGTAGTCCTACCTCCCCCGGGACTAAATACAATGAGCAGTTCTTC. Looking up the rest from reference TRBV19 and TRBJ2-1 gives the full variable domain: DGGITQSPKYLFRKEGQNVTLSCEQNLNHDAMYWYRQDPGQGLRLIYYSQIVNDFQKGDIAEGYSVSREKKESFPLTVTSAQKNPTAFYLCASSPTSPGTKYNEQFFGPGTRLTVL.

The chain joins TRBV18 to TRBJ2-3; D might be TRBD2 (5 bases). Trimming removed 3 bases at V and 1 base at J, with 11 bases between. The germline V gene encodes CDR1 KGHSH and CDR2 LQKENI. The CDR3 is 15 amino acids. CDR3 sequence reads: CASSPPGTRTDTQYF. The CDR3 DNA sequence: TGTGCCAGCTCACCTCCGGGAACCCGCACAGATACGCAGTATTTT. Full variable domain (remainder filled in from reference TRBV18 and TRBJ2-3): NAGVMQNPRHLVRRRGQEARLRCSPMKGHSHVYWYRQLPEEGLKFMVYLQKENIIDESGMPKERFSAEFPKEGPSILRIQQVVRGDSAAYFCASSPPGTRTDTQYFGPGTRLTVL.

This sequence joins TRBV10-1 and TRBJ2-1, with D possibly matching TRBD2 (5 bases). Germline V gives CDR1 WNHNN, CDR2 SYGVQD (reference sequence). V was trimmed by 5 bases and J by 6 bases, leaving 11 bases between them. The CDR3 runs 13 residues. Here the CDR3 reads CASSRSGSNEQFF. Here the CDR3 DNA reads TGCGCCAGCAGTAGATCGGGAAGCAATGAGCAGTTCTTC.

The chain uses TRBV7-2 and TRBJ2-4, with a weak D call TRBD1 (6 bases). V lost 3 bases to trimming and J lost 5 bases, with 11 bases between them. Germline-derived CDR1 and CDR2 are SGHTA and FQGNSA. CDR3 length: 14 residues. The CDR3: CASSLGGGQNIQYF. Here the CDR3 DNA reads TGTGCCAGCAGCTTGGGTGGGGGCCAAAACATTCAGTACTTC.

The chain uses TRBV7-2 and TRBJ2-7; TRBD2 matches at 14 bases. Germline lookup yields CDR1 SGHTA and CDR2 FQGNSA. The J segment lost 5 bases and the V segment lost 5 bases, leaving 5 bases of the junction unmatched. The CDR3 is 15 amino acids. This CDR3 is CASSPGLAGVDEQYF. CDR3 nucleotides: TGTGCCAGCAGCCCGGGACTAGCGGGAGTCGACGAGCAGTACTTC.

The V and J genes are TRBV18 and TRBJ2-1, with no clear D. CDR1 is KGHSH, CDR2 LQKENI, per germline. The V and J ends lost 2 bases and 5 bases respectively, with 10 bases between them. This CDR3 is 14 amino acids long. CDR3 sequence (DNA): TGTGCCAGCTCACCAAGACAAGGCCACAATGAGCAGTTCTTC. This gives the protein CASSPRQGHNEQFF.

The J gene is TRBJ2-1, the V gene TRBV5-4; 11 bases are a match to TRBD2. This CDR3 is built from 16 residues. Germline V CDR1 and CDR2: SGHNT, YYREEE (reference sequence). Trimming took 5 bases from V and 0 from J; bases not matched to a gene: 4. CDR3 in DNA: TGTGCCAGCAGTTTAGCGGGAGGGCCCTCCTACAATGAGCAGTTCTTC. Translated: CASSLAGGPSYNEQFF.

The chain links TRBV27 to TRBJ2-7, with TRBD2 identical over 13 bases. This CDR3 has 13 amino acids. The germline gives CDR1 MNHEY, CDR2 SMNVEV (reference sequence). V shed 6 bases and J 7 bases; nucleotides not matched to a gene: 3. The CDR3 here is CASRLAGGGEQYF. CDR3 nucleotide sequence: TGTGCCAGCAGACTAGCGGGAGGGGGAGAGCAGTACTTC.

The gene calls are TRBV7-9 and TRBJ1-4; TRBD1 agrees at 7 bases. CDR3 length equals 14 residues. The germline gives CDR1 SEHNR, CDR2 FQNEAQ (reference sequence). Trimming took 6 bases from V and 3 from J; bases not matched to a gene: 4. CDR3 sequence reads: CASSTGQPNEKLFF. CDR3 sequence (DNA): TGTGCCAGCAGTACGGGACAGCCTAATGAAAAACTGTTTTTT.

This chain links TRBV19 with TRBJ1-3; D perhaps matches TRBD1 (6 bases). The CDR3 has 14 amino acids. V lost 7 bases and J 0 bases, leaving 10 bases between the germline ends. Germline V gene sequence: CDR1 LNHDA, CDR2 SQIVND (reference sequence). This chain's CDR3 is CASTRGGSGNTIYF. The CDR3 DNA reads as TGTGCCAGTACTCGAGGGGGCTCTGGAAACACCATATATTTT.

The chain joins TRBV4-1 to TRBJ1-3; TRBD1 matches at 9 bases. The length of the CDR3 is 16 residues. With V trimmed by 1 base and J by 6 bases, 7 bases remained unmatched. Germline V gives CDR1 MGHRA, CDR2 YSYEKL. The CDR3 here is CASSQVETGGENTIYF. DNA for the CDR3: TGCGCCAGCAGCCAAGTCGAAACAGGGGGCGAAAACACCATATATTTT.

J is TRBJ1-2 and V is TRBV5-5, with unresolved D. There are 14 residues in the CDR3. The germline V and J ends were trimmed by 0 bases and 13 bases, with 19 bases remaining between them. Looked up from germline, CDR1 is SGHKS and CDR2 is YYEKEE (reference sequence). CDR3 amino acids: CASSLDAVRAEVTF. In nucleotides, the CDR3 is TGTGCCAGCAGCTTGGACGCGGTCCGCGCGGAAGTCACCTTC.

The chain couples TRBV6-6 to TRBJ2-2, with no clear D. CDR3 size: 14 residues. CDR1 MNHNY and CDR2 SVGAGI come from the germline V gene (reference sequence). V was clipped by 6 bases and J by 0 bases, with 8 bases between them. This CDR3 is CASSYYSNTGELFF. In DNA, the CDR3 is TGTGCCAGCAGCTATTATTCGAACACCGGGGAGCTGTTTTTT.

CDR3 sequence: CASSVAHSGETQYF. The CDR3 DNA reads as TGTGCCAGCAGCGTAGCCCATAGTGGAGAGACCCAGTACTTC. The V and J genes are TRBV9 and TRBJ2-5; no clear D gene. This CDR3 spans 14 amino acids. Deletions cut 0 bases from V and 4 bases from J, with 10 bases between. Germline V gene lookup returns CDR1 SGDLS and CDR2 YYNGEE.

The CDR3 loop is CASSLAERFYGYTF. The CDR3 DNA sequence: TGTGCCAGCAGCTTAGCCGAGCGATTCTATGGCTACACCTTC. V is TRBV7-2 and J is TRBJ1-2, with D uncertain. This CDR3 has 14 amino acids. V was pared by 0 bases and J by 4 bases, with 9 bases between. Germline CDR1 is SGHTA and CDR2 is FQGNSA.